The sequence of this TCR beta chain was determined in a study of response to subunit inactivated influenza vaccine. This clonotype was recorded many times. There are 14 residues in the CDR3. V dropped 6 bases and J dropped 5; count of bases not matched to a gene: 6. MiXCR, applied by TCRdb to the RT-PCR reads, yields one record per CDR3 protein. Counted here are a few hundred thousand distinct CDR3 sequences, 13% to 15% occurring once; the ten biggest clones make up 11%. The rearrangement uses TRBV12-3 or TRBV12-4 and TRBJ2-1; 8 positions match TRBD2. The sequence was collected from a man aged 50-60 years who received an inactivated influenza vaccine. The sample was PBMCs from blood, taken 11 to 12 days after vaccination. CDR3 sequence reads: CASSLGTRHNEQFF. The DNA for the CDR3 is TGTGCCAGCAGCCTTGGGACTAGGCACAATGAGCAGTTCTTC.